Below are 20 T cell receptor beta chains sequenced from a single sample in a study of blood T cell repertoires in COVID-19. Libraries were prepared by immunoSEQ multiplex PCR; TCRdb keeps only in-frame clonotypes and omits some of them. The sample carries 150,000 to 200,000 clones, 85% recorded once. Material for sequencing was PBMCs or T cells enriched from blood (not recorded which). The origin of the receptors is a man aged 40-49 years who had recovered from COVID-19.

The chain is built from TRBV29-1 and TRBJ2-5, with 9 bases fitting TRBD1. This CDR3 contains 14 residues. Losses at the gene ends were 8 bases for V and 0 bases for J; bases not matched to a gene: 7. Germline CDR1 reads SQVTM; CDR2 reads ANQGSEA. The CDR3 DNA is TGCAGCTCCTCCGGGACAGGGAACCAAGAGACCCAGTACTTC. Residues: CSSSGTGNQETQYF.

The chain joins TRBV5-1 to TRBJ2-2, with D maybe TRBD2 (6 bases). The CDR3 totals 15 residues. V lost 6 bases and J 5 bases, leaving 17 bases between the germline ends. Germline V lookup: CDR1 SGHRS, CDR2 YFSETQ. The CDR3 DNA follows: TGCGCCAGCATAACCGGACCCGGGGGAACCGGGGAGCTGTTTTTT. This encodes CASITGPGGTGELFF.

The J gene is TRBJ2-7, the V gene TRBV6-5; 11 bases agree with TRBD1. CDR3 length: 15 residues. Germline V gives CDR1 MNHEY, CDR2 SVGAGI. Losses at the gene ends were 4 bases for V and 0 bases for J; bases not matched to a gene: 2. CDR3 sequence (DNA): TGTGCCAGCAGTTGGGGACAGGGGGGCTCCTACGAGCAGTACTTC. Amino acids: CASSWGQGGSYEQYF.

V gene TRBV2 combines with J gene TRBJ1-2, with 9 bases lining up with TRBD1. Trimming took 5 bases from V and 4 from J; bases not matched to a gene: 17. From germline, CDR1 is SNHLY and CDR2 FYNNEI. The CDR3 runs to 18 residues. The CDR3 DNA follows: TGTGCCAGCAGTACTTTCACAGGGGGCGAGTTAAATGGCTATGGCTACACCTTC. Its translation is CASSTFTGGELNGYGYTF. Together with reference TRBV2 and TRBJ1-2, the CDR3 gives the full variable domain: EPEVTQTPSHQVTQMGQEVILRCVPISNHLYFYWYRQILGQKVEFLVSFYNNEISEKSEIFDDQFSVERPDGSNFTLKIRSTKLEDSAMYFCASSTFTGGELNGYGYTFGSGTRLTVV.

Only one count was recorded for this clone. The rearrangement joins TRBV4-1 to TRBJ1-1, with 8 bases lining up with TRBD1. Germline lookup yields CDR1 MGHRA and CDR2 YSYEKL. This CDR3 spans 15 amino acids. The junction had 9 bases not matched to a gene; V was cut back by 3 bases and J by 6 bases. CDR3 nucleotide sequence: TGCGCCAGCAGCCAGCCACAGGGGGGTGGGGCTGAAGCTTTCTTT. Translated: CASSQPQGGGAEAFF.

There are a few counts of this clone. This chain connects TRBV5-1 to TRBJ1-1; D may be TRBD1 (6 bases). Germline values: CDR1 SGHRS, CDR2 YFSETQ. The CDR3 is made up of 17 amino acids. Trimming pared 4 bases from V and 0 bases from J, leaving 19 bases between. In nucleotides, the CDR3 is TGCGCCAGCAGCGGGACGACAGGTTGGGGTATGAACACTGAAGCTTTCTTT. Amino acid sequence: CASSGTTGWGMNTEAFF.

This clone came up a few times. The V gene is TRBV21-1, the J gene TRBJ2-5; TRBD2 is the table's D call and was not checked against the DNA. TRBV21-1 is noted as a pseudogene. The CDR3 is made up of 16 amino acids. The CDR3 sequence is CASRITGRLELETQYF. CDR3 DNA: TGTGCCAGCAGGATCACCGGCCGCCTAGAATTAGAGACCCAGTACTTC.

The rearrangement links TRBV11-2 to TRBJ2-7; no clear D. This CDR3 spans 15 amino acids. From germline, CDR1 is SGHAT and CDR2 FQNNGV. The V gene lost 2 bases and the J gene lost 1 base, with 12 bases spanning the gap. Here the CDR3 DNA reads TGTGCCAGCAGCTTATTAACCAGTATTTCCTACGAGCAGTACTTC. Its protein is CASSLLTSISYEQYF.

The J gene is TRBJ2-2, the V gene TRBV19; 8 bases are shared with TRBD1. V shed 10 bases, J shed 5 bases, and the junction held 6 bases outside the gene matches. This CDR3 region has 13 residues. Germline CDR1 LNHDA, CDR2 SQIVND (reference sequence). CDR3 protein: CATQGQATGELFF. CDR3 bases: TGTGCCACCCAGGGACAGGCAACCGGGGAGCTGTTTTTT. The complete variable domain, with remaining parts taken from reference TRBV19 and TRBJ2-2, reads DGGITQSPKYLFRKEGQNVTLSCEQNLNHDAMYWYRQDPGQGLRLIYYSQIVNDFQKGDIAEGYSVSREKKESFPLTVTSAQKNPTAFYLCATQGQATGELFFGEGSRLTVL.

The chain combines TRBV6-5 with TRBJ2-1; 7 bases match TRBD1. CDR3 length: 13 residues. Germline trimming cut 10 bases from V and 6 bases from J; bases unmatched to any gene: 9. Germline V gene sequence: CDR1 MNHEY, CDR2 SVGAGI. Here the CDR3 reads CATSQTGVNEQFF. For the CDR3, the DNA is TGTGCCACCTCTCAAACAGGGGTCAATGAGCAGTTCTTC.

The rearrangement uses TRBV6-5 and TRBJ2-7, with TRBD1 matching 8 bases. CDR1 is MNHEY and CDR2 is SVGAGI in the germline V gene. The CDR3 is 11 amino acids. V shed 8 bases, J shed 7 bases, and the junction held 4 bases outside the gene matches. The CDR3 is CASGTGGEQYF. CDR3 bases: TGTGCCAGCGGAACAGGGGGAGAGCAGTACTTC.

V usage is TRBV2 and J usage is TRBJ1-2; D is uncertain. The CDR3 consists of 15 residues. Trimming left V 1 base short and J 4 bases short, with 13 bases between. Germline CDR1 SNHLY, CDR2 FYNNEI. CDR3 sequence reads: CASSEEAAGSYGYTF. CDR3 sequence (DNA): TGTGCCAGCAGTGAAGAGGCTGCGGGGAGCTATGGCTACACCTTC.

The chain recombines TRBV7-9 with TRBJ1-5; D unresolved. With 5 bases removed from V and 4 bases from J, the gap between germline ends came to 15 bases. This CDR3 has 15 residues. Germline V gene sequence: CDR1 SEHNR, CDR2 FQNEAQ (reference sequence). This chain's CDR3 is CASSNREIQNQPQHF. The CDR3 nucleotides are TGTGCCAGCAGCAATCGGGAAATCCAAAATCAGCCCCAGCATTTT. Full variable domain (remainder filled in from reference TRBV7-9 and TRBJ1-5): DTGVSQNPRHKITKRGQNVTFRCDPISEHNRLYWYRQTLGQGPEFLTYFQNEAQLEKSRLLSDRFSAERPKGSFSTLEIQRTEQGDSAMYLCASSNREIQNQPQHFGDGTRLSIL.

The V and J genes are TRBV5-1 and TRBJ2-1, with D perhaps TRBD1 (5 bases). CDR3 size: 13 residues. The V end lost 0 bases, the J end lost 9 bases, and 10 bases lay between the germline ends. Germline loops: CDR1 SGHRS, CDR2 YFSETQ. CDR3 sequence (DNA): TGCGCCAGCAGCTTGGAGGGGTTTACTGAGCAGTTCTTC. This encodes CASSLEGFTEQFF.

V and J are TRBV2 and TRBJ2-7, with a possible D match to TRBD2 (6 bases). CDR1 and CDR2 (germline): SNHLY, FYNNEI. There are 12 residues in the CDR3. Trimming took off 5 bases at V and 11 bases at J, with 16 bases between the two ends. Here the CDR3 DNA reads TGTGCCAGCAGTCCTCCGAACGTAGCGGAGTACTTC. Its translation is CASSPPNVAEYF.

The rearrangement links TRBV29-1 to TRBJ2-1, with TRBD2 matching 11 bases. J was trimmed by 0 bases and V by 1 base; bases with no gene match: 8. Germline CDR1 reads SQVTM; CDR2 reads ANQGSEA. The CDR3 sequence is 18 residues long. The CDR3 here is CSVEGLAGGSHSYNEQFF. CDR3 bases: TGCAGCGTTGAAGGTCTAGCGGGGGGCTCCCACTCCTACAATGAGCAGTTCTTC.

V and J are TRBV5-4 and TRBJ2-7, with a weak D call TRBD2 (7 bases). The ends were cut back, 10 bases at V and 0 bases at J, with 23 bases in the middle. Germline V CDR1 and CDR2: SGHNT, YYREEE (reference sequence). The CDR3 sequence is 16 residues long. The CDR3, as DNA: TGTGCCGTAATGGGGACGGCGGGGGCGGCCTCCTACGAGCAGTACTTC. Its translation: CAVMGTAGAASYEQYF.

The genes are TRBV5-1 and TRBJ1-1; D ambiguous. The CDR3 totals 17 residues. Germline values: CDR1 SGHRS, CDR2 YFSETQ. The V and J ends lost 0 bases and 6 bases respectively, with 21 bases between them. The CDR3, as DNA: TGCGCCAGCAGCTTGGCCGGAGGACGAACCCTGACCCCTGAAGCTTTCTTT. Amino acid sequence: CASSLAGGRTLTPEAFF.

This clone was recorded a few times. The chain is built from TRBV27 and TRBJ2-1, with 7 bases aligning to TRBD1. CDR3 size: 15 residues. CDR1 is MNHEY and CDR2 is SMNVEV in the germline V gene (reference sequence). Germline trimming cut 2 bases from V and 8 bases from J; bases unmatched to any gene: 9. CDR3 nucleotide sequence: TGTGCCAGCAGTTTACTGACAGGGTTTTTGGATGAGCAGTTCTTC. Translating it yields CASSLLTGFLDEQFF.

This clone appeared once. The chain links TRBV3-1 (or the pseudogene TRBV3-2) to TRBJ2-2; possible D gene TRBD1, 5 bases. This CDR3 has 14 amino acids. Trimming removed 8 bases from V and 7 bases from J, with 17 bases in between. Germline V gene data show CDR1 as LGHDT and CDR2 as YNNKEL (reference sequence). The CDR3 region has the DNA TGTGCCAGCTCTCCCCCAGGGCAGGGCGGGGAGCTGTTTTTT. It yields the protein CASSPPGQGGELFF.